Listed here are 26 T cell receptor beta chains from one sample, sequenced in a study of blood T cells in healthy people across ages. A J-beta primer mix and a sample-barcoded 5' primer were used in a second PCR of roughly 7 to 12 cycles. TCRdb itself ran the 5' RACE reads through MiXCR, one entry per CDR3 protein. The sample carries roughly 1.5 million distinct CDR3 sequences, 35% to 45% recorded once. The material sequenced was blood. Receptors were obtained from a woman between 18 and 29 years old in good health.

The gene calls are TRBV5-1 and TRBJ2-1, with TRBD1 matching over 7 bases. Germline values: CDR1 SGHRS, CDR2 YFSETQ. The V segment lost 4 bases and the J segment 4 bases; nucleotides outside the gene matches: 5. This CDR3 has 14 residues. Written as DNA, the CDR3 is TGCGCCAGCAGCGGACGGGACAGTTACAATGAGCAGTTCTTC. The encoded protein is CASSGRDSYNEQFF.

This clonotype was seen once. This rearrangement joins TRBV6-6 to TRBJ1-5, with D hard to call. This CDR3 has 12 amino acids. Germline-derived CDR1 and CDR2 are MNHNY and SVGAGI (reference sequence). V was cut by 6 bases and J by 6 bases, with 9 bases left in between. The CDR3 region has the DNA TGTGCCAGCAGAAAGGATGGTCAGCCCCAGCATTTT. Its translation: CASRKDGQPQHF.

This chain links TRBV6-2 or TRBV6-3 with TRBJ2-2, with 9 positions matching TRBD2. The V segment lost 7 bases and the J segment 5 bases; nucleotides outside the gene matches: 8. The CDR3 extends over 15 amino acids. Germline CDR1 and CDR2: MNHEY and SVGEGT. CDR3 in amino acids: CASTLSGRETGELFF. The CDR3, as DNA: TGTGCCAGCACCCTTAGCGGGAGAGAGACCGGGGAGCTGTTTTTT.

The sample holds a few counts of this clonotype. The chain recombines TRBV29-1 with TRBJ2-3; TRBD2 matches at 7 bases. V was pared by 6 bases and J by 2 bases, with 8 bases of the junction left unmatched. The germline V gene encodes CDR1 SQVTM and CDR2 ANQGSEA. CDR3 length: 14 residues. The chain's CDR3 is CSVHRGTTTDTQYF. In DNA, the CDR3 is TGCAGCGTGCATAGAGGGACTACCACAGATACGCAGTATTTT.

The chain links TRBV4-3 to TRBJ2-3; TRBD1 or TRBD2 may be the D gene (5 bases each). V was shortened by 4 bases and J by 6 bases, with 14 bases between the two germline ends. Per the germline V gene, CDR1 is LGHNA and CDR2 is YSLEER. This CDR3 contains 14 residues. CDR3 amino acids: CASSPRGQADTQYF. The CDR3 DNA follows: TGCGCCAGCAGCCCCCGGGGCCAGGCCGATACGCAGTATTTT.

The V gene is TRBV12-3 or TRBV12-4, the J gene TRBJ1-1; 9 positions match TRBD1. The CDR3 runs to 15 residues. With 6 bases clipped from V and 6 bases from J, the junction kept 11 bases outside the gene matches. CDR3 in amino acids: CASRISGTGKPEAFF. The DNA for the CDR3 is TGTGCCAGCAGAATCTCCGGGACAGGGAAACCTGAAGCTTTCTTT.

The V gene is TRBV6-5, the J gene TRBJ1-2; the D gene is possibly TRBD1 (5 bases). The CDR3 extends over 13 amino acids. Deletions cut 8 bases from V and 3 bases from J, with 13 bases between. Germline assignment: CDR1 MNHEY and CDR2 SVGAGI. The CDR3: CASGAVGYYGYTF. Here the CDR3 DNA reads TGTGCCAGCGGGGCAGTGGGGTACTATGGCTACACCTTC.

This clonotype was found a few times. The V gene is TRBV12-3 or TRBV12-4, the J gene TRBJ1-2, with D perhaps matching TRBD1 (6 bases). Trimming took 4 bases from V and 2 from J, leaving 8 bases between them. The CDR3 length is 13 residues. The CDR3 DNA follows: TGTGCCAGCAGTTGGAGGGGGAACTATGGCTACACCTTC. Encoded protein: CASSWRGNYGYTF.

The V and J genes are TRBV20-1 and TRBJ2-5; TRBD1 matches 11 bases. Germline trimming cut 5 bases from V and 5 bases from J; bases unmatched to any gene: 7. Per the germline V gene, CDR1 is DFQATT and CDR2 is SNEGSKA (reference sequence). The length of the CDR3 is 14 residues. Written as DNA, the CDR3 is TGCAGTGCTCGCCCCGGGACAGGGGGTGAGACCCAGTACTTC. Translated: CSARPGTGGETQYF.

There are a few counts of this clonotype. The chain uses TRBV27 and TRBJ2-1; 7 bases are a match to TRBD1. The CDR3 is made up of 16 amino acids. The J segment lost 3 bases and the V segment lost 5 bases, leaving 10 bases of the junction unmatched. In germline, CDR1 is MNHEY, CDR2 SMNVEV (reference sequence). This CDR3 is CASSISGTVLYNEQFF. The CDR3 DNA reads TGTGCCAGCAGTATTTCCGGGACAGTCCTCTACAATGAGCAGTTCTTC.

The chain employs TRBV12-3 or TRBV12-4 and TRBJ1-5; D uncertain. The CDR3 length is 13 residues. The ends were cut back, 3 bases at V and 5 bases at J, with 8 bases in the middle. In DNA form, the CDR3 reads TGTGCCAGCAGTTTTACGGGCCATCAGCCCCAGCATTTT. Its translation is CASSFTGHQPQHF.

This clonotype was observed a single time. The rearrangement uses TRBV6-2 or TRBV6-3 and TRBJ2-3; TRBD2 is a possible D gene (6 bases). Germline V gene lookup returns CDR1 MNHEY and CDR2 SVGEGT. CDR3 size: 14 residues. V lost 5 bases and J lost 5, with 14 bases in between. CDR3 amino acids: CASSAHQGGDTQYF. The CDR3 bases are TGTGCCAGCAGTGCCCATCAGGGAGGAGATACGCAGTATTTT.

CDR3 DNA: TGTGCCAGCAGCCAGAGACAGGGCCTTTATGGCTACACCTTC. Its translation is CASSQRQGLYGYTF. J is TRBJ1-2 and V is TRBV3-1; 7 positions agree with TRBD1. Germline V gene data show CDR1 as LGHDT and CDR2 as YNNKEL (reference sequence). V lost 3 bases and J lost 5; bases outside the gene matches: 6. The CDR3 extends over 14 amino acids.

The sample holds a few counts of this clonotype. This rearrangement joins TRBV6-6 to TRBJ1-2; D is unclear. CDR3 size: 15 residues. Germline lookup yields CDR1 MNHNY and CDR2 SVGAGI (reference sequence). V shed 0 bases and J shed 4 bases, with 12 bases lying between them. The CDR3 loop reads CASSYSIGEIYGYTF. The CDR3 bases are TGTGCCAGCAGTTACTCCATCGGGGAGATCTATGGCTACACCTTC.

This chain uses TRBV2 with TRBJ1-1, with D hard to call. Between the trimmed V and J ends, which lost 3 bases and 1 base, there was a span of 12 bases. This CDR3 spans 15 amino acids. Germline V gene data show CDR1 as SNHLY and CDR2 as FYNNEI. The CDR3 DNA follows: TGTGCCAGCAGTGAGAAGCCCCCGCGGAACACTGAAGCTTTCTTT. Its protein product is CASSEKPPRNTEAFF.

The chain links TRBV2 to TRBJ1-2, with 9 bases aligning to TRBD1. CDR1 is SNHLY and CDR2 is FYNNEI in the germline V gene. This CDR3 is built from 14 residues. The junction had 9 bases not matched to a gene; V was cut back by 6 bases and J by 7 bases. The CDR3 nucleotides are TGTGCCAGCAGCGAGGGACAGGGAAGCAGTGGCTACACCTTC. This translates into CASSEGQGSSGYTF.

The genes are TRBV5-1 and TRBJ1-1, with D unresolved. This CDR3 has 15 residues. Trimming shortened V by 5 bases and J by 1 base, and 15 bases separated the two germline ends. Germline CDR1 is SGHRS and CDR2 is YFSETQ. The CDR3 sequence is CASRITGSGNTEAFF. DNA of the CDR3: TGCGCCAGCAGGATTACCGGCTCAGGGAACACTGAAGCTTTCTTT.

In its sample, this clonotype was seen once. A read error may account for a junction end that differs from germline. CDR3 protein: CASSQVWPEGTGAFF. The CDR3 region has the DNA TGCGCCAGCAGCCAAGTTTGGCCGGAGGGGACTGGAGCTTTCTTT. This chain connects TRBV4-3 to TRBJ1-1; D perhaps matches TRBD1 (5 bases). From germline, CDR1 is LGHNA and CDR2 YSLEER. The CDR3 totals 15 residues.

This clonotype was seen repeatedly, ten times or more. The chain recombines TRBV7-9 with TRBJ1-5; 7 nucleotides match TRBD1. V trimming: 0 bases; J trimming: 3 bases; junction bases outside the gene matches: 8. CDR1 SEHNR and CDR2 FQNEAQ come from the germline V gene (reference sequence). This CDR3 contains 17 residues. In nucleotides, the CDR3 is TGTGCCAGCAGCTTAGCGCGACGGCAGGGGGACAATCAGCCCCAGCATTTT. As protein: CASSLARRQGDNQPQHF.

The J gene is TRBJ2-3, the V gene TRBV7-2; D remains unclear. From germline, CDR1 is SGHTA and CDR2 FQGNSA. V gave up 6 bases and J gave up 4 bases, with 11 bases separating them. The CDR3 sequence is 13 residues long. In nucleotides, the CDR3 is TGTGCCAGCAGTGCCATCTTCCCAGATACGCAGTATTTT. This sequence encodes CASSAIFPDTQYF.

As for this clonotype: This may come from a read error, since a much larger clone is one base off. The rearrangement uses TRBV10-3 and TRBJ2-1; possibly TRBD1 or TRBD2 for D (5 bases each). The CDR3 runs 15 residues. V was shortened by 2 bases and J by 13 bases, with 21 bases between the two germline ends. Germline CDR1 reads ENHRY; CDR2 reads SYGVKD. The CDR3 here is CAISEPGGITETQFF. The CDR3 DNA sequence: TGTGCCATCAGTGAGCCTGGGGGTATAACGGAGACCCAGTTCTTC.

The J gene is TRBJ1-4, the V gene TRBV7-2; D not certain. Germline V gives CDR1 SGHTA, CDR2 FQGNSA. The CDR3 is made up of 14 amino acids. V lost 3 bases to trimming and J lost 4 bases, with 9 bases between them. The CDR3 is CASSFTVNNEKLFF. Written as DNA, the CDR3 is TGTGCCAGCAGCTTTACAGTTAATAATGAAAAACTGTTTTTT.

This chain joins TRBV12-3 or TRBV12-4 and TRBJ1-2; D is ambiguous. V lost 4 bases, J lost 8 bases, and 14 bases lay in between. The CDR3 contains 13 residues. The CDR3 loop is CASSSGSVGGYTF. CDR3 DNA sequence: TGTGCCAGCAGTTCGGGGTCGGTCGGGGGCTACACCTTC.

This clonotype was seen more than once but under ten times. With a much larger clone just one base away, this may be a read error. The CDR3, as DNA: TGTGCCAGCAGCTTAGACGGGGAGCTGTTTTTT. This translates into CASSLDGELFF. V is TRBV7-8 and J is TRBJ2-2, with D unclear. The germline V and J ends were trimmed by 1 base and 7 bases, with 1 base remaining between them. The CDR3 is made up of 11 amino acids. CDR1 is SGHVS, CDR2 FQNEAQ, per germline.

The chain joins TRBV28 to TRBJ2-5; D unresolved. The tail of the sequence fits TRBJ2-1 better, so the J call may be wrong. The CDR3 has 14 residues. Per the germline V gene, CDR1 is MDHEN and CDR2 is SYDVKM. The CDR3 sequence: CASSFRLVQETQFF. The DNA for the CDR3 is TGTGCCAGCAGTTTTAGGCTAGTGCAAGAGACCCAGTTCTTC.

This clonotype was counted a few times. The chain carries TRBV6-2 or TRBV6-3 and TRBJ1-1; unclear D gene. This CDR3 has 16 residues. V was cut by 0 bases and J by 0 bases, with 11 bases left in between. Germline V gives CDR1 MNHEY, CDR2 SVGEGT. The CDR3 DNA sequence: TGTGCCAGCAGTTACTCGGGATCTGACCTGAACACTGAAGCTTTCTTT. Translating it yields CASSYSGSDLNTEAFF.